This entry lists 18 T cell receptor beta chains sequenced from one sample in a study of T cells in Graves' hyperthyroidism and ophthalmopathy. TCR beta CDR3 regions were amplified from RNA. The TCR CDR3 first-round RT-PCR relied on the HTBI primer set. TCRdb re-called the multiplex PCR reads through MiXCR, storing one row per CDR3 protein. The sample has about 350,000 distinct CDR3 sequences; about 15% are singletons. Sequenced input: blood. The source of these receptors is a woman aged 25 to 39 with Graves' hyperthyroidism.

This clonotype was counted at least ten times. The V and J genes are TRBV6-1 and TRBJ2-5; 8 nucleotides align to TRBD1. V shed 10 bases, J shed 5 bases, and the junction held 15 bases outside the gene matches. The CDR3 is 15 residues long. The germline V gene has CDR1 MNHNS and CDR2 SASEGT. The DNA for the CDR3 is TGTGCCATAAACTTCGAGGACAGGGTGGGGGAGACCCAGTACTTC. Amino acids: CAINFEDRVGETQYF.

This clonotype was detected only a few times. V and J are TRBV5-5 and TRBJ2-6; a possible D gene is TRBD2 (7 bases). The CDR3 runs to 17 residues. Germline V gene data show CDR1 as SGHKS and CDR2 as YYEKEE (reference sequence). Between the trimmed V and J ends, which lost 2 bases and 0 bases, there was a span of 12 bases. CDR3 in amino acids: CASSFGGQYSGANVLTF. The CDR3 DNA reads as TGTGCCAGCAGCTTCGGGGGGCAGTACTCTGGGGCCAACGTCCTGACTTTC.

This chain connects TRBV24-1 to TRBJ2-7, with D perhaps TRBD2 (5 bases). Trimming removed 2 bases at V and 3 bases at J, with 13 bases between. The CDR3 runs 15 residues. Germline CDR1 and CDR2: KGHDR and SFDVKD. DNA of the CDR3: TGTGCCACCAGTGATTCCAGCGGACCGTACTACGAGCAGTACTTC. The encoded protein is CATSDSSGPYYEQYF.

This clonotype was seen many times. The rearrangement uses TRBV29-1 and TRBJ2-1; 13 bases are shared with TRBD2. The J segment lost 6 bases and the V segment lost 7 bases, leaving 15 bases of the junction unmatched. The CDR3 has 17 residues. Looked up from germline, CDR1 is SQVTM and CDR2 is ANQGSEA. The CDR3 nucleotides are TGCAGCGCATACGACCTCTTAGGACTAGCGGGAGTCAATGAGCAGTTCTTC. It specifies CSAYDLLGLAGVNEQFF.

This clonotype was counted at least ten times. The chain carries TRBV28 and TRBJ1-4; weak D call: TRBD1 (5 bases). The V end was cut by 2 bases, the J end by 5 bases, with 18 bases between. Germline CDR1 MDHEN, CDR2 SYDVKM. The CDR3 consists of 17 residues. CDR3 loop: CASSLPSAGGVNEKLFF. The CDR3 DNA sequence: TGTGCCAGCAGTTTACCATCTGCGGGGGGAGTGAATGAAAAACTGTTTTTT. Drawing the rest from reference TRBV28 and TRBJ1-4, the complete variable domain is DVKVTQSSRYLVKRTGEKVFLECVQDMDHENMFWYRQDPGLGLRLIYFSYDVKMKEKGDIPEGYSVSREKKERFSLILESASTNQTSMYLCASSLPSAGGVNEKLFFGSGTQLSVL.

This clonotype was recorded at least ten times. The genes are TRBV7-9 and TRBJ2-3; 11 bases map to TRBD2. After removal of 3 bases from V and 0 bases from J, the junction contained 2 bases not matched to a gene. The CDR3 is 16 amino acids. Germline loops: CDR1 SEHNR, CDR2 FQNEAQ (reference sequence). The CDR3 region has the DNA TGTGCCAGCAGCTTCATAGCGGGAGGGAGCACAGATACGCAGTATTTT. This gives the protein CASSFIAGGSTDTQYF.

This clonotype came up many times. This chain links TRBV12-3 or TRBV12-4 with TRBJ1-6; no definite D call. This CDR3 region has 14 residues. V was pared by 3 bases and J by 10 bases, with 13 bases between. The CDR3 loop reads CASSFIGWQSPLHF. The CDR3 bases are TGTGCCAGCAGTTTCATAGGGTGGCAATCACCCCTCCACTTT.

The V and J genes are TRBV7-9 and TRBJ2-7; D gene unclear. CDR1 and CDR2 (germline): SEHNR, FQNEAQ (reference sequence). V lost 1 base to trimming and J lost 3 bases, with 7 bases between them. The CDR3 is 13 amino acids. In nucleotides, the CDR3 is TGTGCCAGCAGCTTAGAGGGCCTCTACGAGCAGTACTTC. This gives the protein CASSLEGLYEQYF.

This clonotype showed up just a few times. This chain joins TRBV29-1 and TRBJ2-2, with D unresolved. Germline loops: CDR1 SQVTM, CDR2 ANQGSEA. The V gene lost 3 bases and the J gene lost 1 base, with 6 bases spanning the gap. The length of the CDR3 is 13 residues. The CDR3 DNA reads as TGCAGCGTTGACGCAGGGAACACCGGGGAGCTGTTTTTT. It codes for CSVDAGNTGELFF.

The table lists this clonotype with many counts. V usage is TRBV28 and J usage is TRBJ1-4, with no clear D. The CDR3 contains 15 residues. The ends were cut back, 8 bases at V and 8 bases at J, with 21 bases in the middle. CDR1 MDHEN and CDR2 SYDVKM come from the germline V gene. CDR3 nucleotide sequence: TGTGCCAGCTCCTCCCCCGGGATCCCTAGCGAAAAACTGTTTTTT. As protein: CASSSPGIPSEKLFF.

There are many counts of this clonotype. The CDR3 sequence is CASSHGGGGQFF. The CDR3, as DNA: TGTGCCAGCAGCCATGGGGGAGGTGGGCAGTTCTTC. The V gene is TRBV7-2, the J gene TRBJ2-1; TRBD2 might be the D (6 bases). CDR3 size: 12 residues. V lost 5 bases and J 12 bases, leaving 14 bases between the germline ends. The V gene's germline CDR1 is SGHTA and CDR2 FQGNSA.

In its sample, this clonotype was seen many times. V is TRBV20-1 and J is TRBJ2-3; D unresolved. CDR3 size: 14 residues. Germline V gene data show CDR1 as DFQATT and CDR2 as SNEGSKA (reference sequence). V was shortened by 2 bases and J by 2 bases, with 11 bases between the two germline ends. CDR3: CSARIPATTDTQYF. Written as DNA, the CDR3 is TGCAGTGCTAGAATCCCAGCGACCACAGATACGCAGTATTTT.

This sequence joins TRBV6-1 and TRBJ1-5, with no clear D. V lost 6 bases, J lost 8 bases, and 11 bases lay in between. The CDR3 consists of 12 residues. Germline assignment: CDR1 MNHNS and CDR2 SASEGT. CDR3 region: CASRGSIEPQHF. The CDR3 DNA follows: TGTGCCAGCAGGGGCTCGATTGAGCCCCAGCATTTT.

As for this clonotype: A read error may be the cause here, since a much bigger clone is one base away. The DNA for the CDR3 is TGCAGTGTTAGAGATGGACTCTCTGGCTACACCTTC. Translated, it gives CSVRDGLSGYTF. The chain has TRBV20-1 and TRBJ1-2; D gene unclear. The CDR3 covers 12 residues. The germline V gene encodes CDR1 DFQATT and CDR2 SNEGSKA (reference sequence).

This clonotype was counted many times. The J gene is TRBJ2-7, the V gene TRBV7-9, with 10 bases matching TRBD1. Germline CDR1 reads SEHNR; CDR2 reads FQNEAQ (reference sequence). The CDR3 length is 14 residues. After removal of 3 bases from V and 6 bases from J, the junction contained 5 bases not matched to a gene. Here the CDR3 DNA reads TGTGCCAGCAGCTTCGGGGGACAGGGGTTCGAGCAGTACTTC. Translated, it gives CASSFGGQGFEQYF. Full variable domain (outside the CDR3, taken from reference TRBV7-9 and TRBJ2-7): DTGVSQNPRHKITKRGQNVTFRCDPISEHNRLYWYRQTLGQGPEFLTYFQNEAQLEKSRLLSDRFSAERPKGSFSTLEIQRTEQGDSAMYLCASSFGGQGFEQYFGPGTRLTVT.

This chain joins TRBV12-3 or TRBV12-4 and TRBJ1-1; 8 bases are a match to TRBD1. This CDR3 has 14 amino acids. After removal of 3 bases from V and 5 bases from J, the junction contained 5 bases not matched to a gene. CDR3: CASSLGQDGTEAFF. The CDR3 coding sequence is TGTGCCAGCAGTTTGGGACAGGATGGAACTGAAGCTTTCTTT.

This clonotype was detected ten times or more. V and J are TRBV11-2 and TRBJ2-1; 7 nucleotides line up with TRBD2. Germline CDR1 reads SGHAT; CDR2 reads FQNNGV. CDR3 size: 14 residues. The V and J ends lost 2 bases and 6 bases, in that order; junction bases with no gene match: 4. The CDR3: CASSLRLAGNEQFF. Written as DNA, the CDR3 is TGTGCCAGCAGCTTAAGGTTAGCGGGCAATGAGCAGTTCTTC. Drawing the rest from reference TRBV11-2 and TRBJ2-1, the complete variable domain is EAGVAQSPRYKIIEKRQSVAFWCNPISGHATLYWYQQILGQGPKLLIQFQNNGVVDDSQLPKDRFSAERLKGVDSTLKIQPAKLEDSAVYLCASSLRLAGNEQFFGPGTRLTVL.

This clonotype was picked up many times. The chain carries TRBV2 and TRBJ1-6; D may be TRBD1 (5 bases). This CDR3 is built from 14 residues. Germline V gene data show CDR1 as SNHLY and CDR2 as FYNNEI. Trimming shortened V by 4 bases and J by 9 bases, and 13 bases separated the two germline ends. Written as DNA, the CDR3 is TGTGCCAGCAGTGTCCGGGGGAGAGGTTCACCCCTCCACTTT. It yields the protein CASSVRGRGSPLHF. Drawing the rest from reference TRBV2 and TRBJ1-6, the complete variable domain is EPEVTQTPSHQVTQMGQEVILRCVPISNHLYFYWYRQILGQKVEFLVSFYNNEISEKSEIFDDQFSVERPDGSNFTLKIRSTKLEDSAMYFCASSVRGRGSPLHFGNGTRLTVT.